This T cell receptor beta chain was sequenced during a study of cytomegalovirus exposure and HLA in healthy donors. Note on this clone: Its antigen remains unknown.

Clones were read by immunoSEQ multiplex PCR, and TCRdb kept only the in-frame ones, dropping some. Of roughly 310,000 clones in the sample, approximately 91% were seen once. Study-wide results and caveats: The investigators catalogued some 160 TCR beta chains as cytomegalovirus-associated. In vitro assays verified that a few CMV-associated chains recognized CMV antigens specifically.

Sequencing was done on a sample of PBMCs. This TCR was recovered from a man aged 25-40 years in good health and CMV-seronegative.

CDR3 sequence: CASSPTGTYEQYF. DNA of the CDR3: TGTGCCAGCAGCCCGACAGGCACCTACGAGCAGTACTTC. This rearrangement joins TRBV7-7 to TRBJ2-7; weak D call: TRBD1 (6 bases). Trimming shortened V by 5 bases and J by 2 bases, and 10 bases separated the two germline ends. Per the germline V gene, CDR1 is SSHAT and CDR2 is FNYEAQ (reference sequence). There are 13 residues in the CDR3.